The rows below give T cell receptor beta chains drawn from one sample of a study of T cell changes during pregnancy in multiple sclerosis. Sequenced by immunoSEQ multiplex PCR; TCRdb stores in-frame clones only, minus some. The sample contains around 110,000 clones, roughly 92% of which appear only once. The material sequenced was peripheral blood, taken in the third trimester of pregnancy. Source of these receptors: a female donor in good health, enrolled as a control in a pregnancy study. Each CDR3 is given with its conserved first and last residue. Each record gives: J gene, clone size, D gene, V gene, CDR3 DNA, CDR3 protein. D genes are given only for firm matches. Expanded clones are given a class, and other clones once, few, many or no size at all.

J gene: TRBJ2-2
clone size: .
D gene: TRBD1
V gene: TRBV27
CDR3 DNA: TGTGCCAGCAGTTTAAACAGGGGGCCGAACACCGGGGAGCTGTTTTTT
CDR3 protein: CASSLNRGPNTGELFF

J gene: TRBJ2-1
clone size: .
D gene: .
V gene: TRBV15
CDR3 DNA: TGTGCCACAGGCACGGGGGGCCGGGAGCAGTTCTTC
CDR3 protein: CATGTGGREQFF

J gene: TRBJ1-5
clone size: .
D gene: TRBD1
V gene: TRBV27
CDR3 DNA: TGTGCCAGCAGTTTATACAGGGGCGGCAATCAGCCCCAGCATTTT
CDR3 protein: CASSLYRGGNQPQHF

J gene: TRBJ2-7
clone size: .
D gene: .
V gene: TRBV7-9
CDR3 DNA: TGTGCCAGCAGCCCGGTCGGGGGTAGGAGCTCCTACGAGCAGTACTTC
CDR3 protein: CASSPVGGRSSYEQYF

J gene: TRBJ1-1
clone size: .
D gene: .
V gene: TRBV15
CDR3 DNA: TGTGCCACCAGCAGAGATCCAGTGACAGTGGAGTCAGCTTTCTTT
CDR3 protein: CATSRDPVTVESAFF

J gene: TRBJ1-3
clone size: .
D gene: TRBD1
V gene: TRBV4-3
CDR3 DNA: TGCGCCAGCAGCCTAGACCCGGGACAGTTATCCGGAAACACCATATATTTT
CDR3 protein: CASSLDPGQLSGNTIYF

J gene: TRBJ2-7
clone size: .
D gene: .
V gene: TRBV6-1
CDR3 DNA: TGTGCCAGCAGTGACGTGAACAGGGACGAGCAGTACTTC
CDR3 protein: CASSDVNRDEQYF

J gene: TRBJ2-1
clone size: .
D gene: TRBD2
V gene: TRBV12-5
CDR3 DNA: TGTGCTAGTGGTTTGGTACCTTTGGGGACGGGGGGCAATGAGCAGTTCTTC
CDR3 protein: CASGLVPLGTGGNEQFF

J gene: TRBJ1-5
clone size: .
D gene: .
V gene: TRBV5-3
CDR3 DNA: TGTGCCAGAAGCTTGAAGAGAGGAGGGTTTCCCGTTAGCAATCAGCCCCAGCATTTT
CDR3 protein: CARSLKRGGFPVSNQPQHF

J gene: TRBJ2-1
clone size: .
D gene: .
V gene: TRBV7-9
CDR3 DNA: TGTGCCAGCAGCTTAGGCGGGTTTGAAGAAGATGAGCAGTTCTTC
CDR3 protein: CASSLGGFEEDEQFF

J gene: TRBJ2-7
clone size: .
D gene: TRBD2
V gene: TRBV7-8
CDR3 DNA: TGTGCCAGCAGCCCCCGGACTAGCCCGCAGCAGTACTTC
CDR3 protein: CASSPRTSPQQYF

J gene: TRBJ1-2
clone size: once
D gene: .
V gene: TRBV20-1
CDR3 DNA: TGCAGTGCTTTAACAAGCTATGGCTACACCTTC
CDR3 protein: CSALTSYGYTF

J gene: TRBJ2-7
clone size: .
D gene: .
V gene: TRBV30
CDR3 DNA: TGTGCCTTAAGTACAGGGAATTTTGCCCACGAGCAGTACTTC
CDR3 protein: CALSTGNFAHEQYF

J gene: TRBJ1-3
clone size: .
D gene: .
V gene: TRBV6-1
CDR3 DNA: TGTGCCAGCAGTGAATTCTTACAGGAGGGAAACACCATATATTTT
CDR3 protein: CASSEFLQEGNTIYF

J gene: TRBJ1-2
clone size: once
D gene: TRBD1
V gene: TRBV19
CDR3 DNA: TGTGCCAGTAGTTCTAGGACAGGGGAGTTTGGCTACACCTTC
CDR3 protein: CASSSRTGEFGYTF

J gene: TRBJ1-1
clone size: .
D gene: .
V gene: TRBV11-3
CDR3 DNA: TGTGCCAGCAGCTTAGGGGAGGGGACTGAAGCTTTCTTT
CDR3 protein: CASSLGEGTEAFF

J gene: TRBJ1-2
clone size: .
D gene: TRBD1
V gene: TRBV9
CDR3 DNA: TGTGCCAGCAGCACAAGAACAGGACAGGGAGCTGGCTACACCTTC
CDR3 protein: CASSTRTGQGAGYTF

J gene: TRBJ1-3
clone size: .
D gene: .
V gene: TRBV5-1
CDR3 DNA: TGCGCCAGCAGCTCGACAGTGGGCTCTGGAAACACCATATATTTT
CDR3 protein: CASSSTVGSGNTIYF

J gene: TRBJ1-1
clone size: .
D gene: .
V gene: TRBV10-2
CDR3 DNA: TGCGCCAGCAACAAGGACAGCGCGAACACTGAAGCTTTCTTT
CDR3 protein: CASNKDSANTEAFF

J gene: TRBJ2-1
clone size: .
D gene: .
V gene: TRBV25-1
CDR3 DNA: TGTGCCAGCAGTCTGGGGCCCTACAATGAGCAGTTCTTC
CDR3 protein: CASSLGPYNEQFF

J gene: TRBJ1-2
clone size: once
D gene: TRBD1
V gene: TRBV30
CDR3 DNA: TGTGCCTGGAGTAAGACAGGGTTCCGCTATGGCTACACCTTC
CDR3 protein: CAWSKTGFRYGYTF

J gene: TRBJ2-3
clone size: .
D gene: TRBD2
V gene: TRBV5-4
CDR3 DNA: TGTGCCAGCAGCAGACTAGCGGGGAAAGATACGCAGTATTTT
CDR3 protein: CASSRLAGKDTQYF

J gene: TRBJ2-3
clone size: .
D gene: .
V gene: TRBV11-3
CDR3 DNA: TGTGCCAGCAGCTTAGACAGTGTTGGAGATACGCAGTATTTT
CDR3 protein: CASSLDSVGDTQYF

J gene: TRBJ1-1
clone size: .
D gene: .
V gene: TRBV4-3
CDR3 DNA: TGCGCCAGCAGCCAGTCGACAGGACTGAACACTGAAGCTTTCTTT
CDR3 protein: CASSQSTGLNTEAFF

J gene: TRBJ2-7
clone size: .
D gene: .
V gene: TRBV27
CDR3 DNA: TGTGCCAGCAGTTTTGCCGGCCGGGATTCTTCCTACGAGCAGTACTTC
CDR3 protein: CASSFAGRDSSYEQYF

J gene: TRBJ2-5
clone size: once
D gene: TRBD2
V gene: TRBV5-6
CDR3 DNA: TGTGCCAGCAGCCGCAATAGCGGGGGGCTACAAGAGACCCAGTACTTC
CDR3 protein: CASSRNSGGLQETQYF

J gene: TRBJ1-2
clone size: .
D gene: .
V gene: TRBV2
CDR3 DNA: TGTGCCAGCTCCAGGGGTTGGGGCTACACCTTC
CDR3 protein: CASSRGWGYTF

J gene: TRBJ2-5
clone size: .
D gene: .
V gene: TRBV27
CDR3 DNA: TGTGCCAGCAGCCTTCTCGGTGGAGAGACCCAGTACTTC
CDR3 protein: CASSLLGGETQYF

J gene: TRBJ1-5
clone size: once
D gene: .
V gene: TRBV19
CDR3 DNA: TGTGCCAGTAGGTACCCCTTAGGGAGTCAGCCCCAGCATTTT
CDR3 protein: CASRYPLGSQPQHF

J gene: TRBJ2-5
clone size: .
D gene: .
V gene: TRBV7-9
CDR3 DNA: TGTGCCAGCAGCCCAGGACTTAAAGAGACCCAGTACTTC
CDR3 protein: CASSPGLKETQYF

J gene: TRBJ1-2
clone size: .
D gene: TRBD1
V gene: TRBV4-1
CDR3 DNA: TGCGCCAGCAGCCAGGCAGGGGGAGTGTATGGCTACACCTTC
CDR3 protein: CASSQAGGVYGYTF

J gene: TRBJ1-1
clone size: .
D gene: .
V gene: TRBV4-3
CDR3 DNA: TGCGCCAGCAGCCATAGAAATTTCCGGGACTCCCGAAAGAACACTGAAGCTTTCTTT
CDR3 protein: CASSHRNFRDSRKNTEAFF

J gene: TRBJ1-6
clone size: once
D gene: .
V gene: TRBV30
CDR3 DNA: TGTGCCTGGAGTGACCGACAGCTCCACAATTCACCCCTCCACTTT
CDR3 protein: CAWSDRQLHNSPLHF

J gene: TRBJ1-4
clone size: once
D gene: .
V gene: TRBV7-2
CDR3 DNA: TGTGCCAGCAGCGAACACAAACAGGGCGGCGATGAAAAACTGTTTTTT
CDR3 protein: CASSEHKQGGDEKLFF

J gene: TRBJ1-1
clone size: .
D gene: TRBD1
V gene: TRBV7-8
CDR3 DNA: TGTGCCAGCAGCTCGGTGACAGGGACCTCTATGAACACTGAAGCTTTCTTT
CDR3 protein: CASSSVTGTSMNTEAFF

J gene: TRBJ2-5
clone size: .
D gene: TRBD1
V gene: TRBV7-2
CDR3 DNA: TGTGCCAGCAGCTTAAATTTAGGGGGCTGGACCCAGTACTTC
CDR3 protein: CASSLNLGGWTQYF

J gene: TRBJ1-4
clone size: .
D gene: .
V gene: TRBV6-6
CDR3 DNA: TGTGCCAGCAGTTCCAAGCCCGAAAAACTGTTTTTT
CDR3 protein: CASSSKPEKLFF

J gene: TRBJ1-2
clone size: .
D gene: TRBD1
V gene: TRBV11-3
CDR3 DNA: TGTGCCAGCAGCTTAACAGGGGACTATGGCTACACCTTC
CDR3 protein: CASSLTGDYGYTF

J gene: TRBJ2-5
clone size: .
D gene: TRBD1
V gene: TRBV5-6
CDR3 DNA: TGTGCCAGCAGCTTGCCACTGGACAGGGGGCTGATGGAGACCCAGTACTTC
CDR3 protein: CASSLPLDRGLMETQYF

J gene: TRBJ2-3
clone size: .
D gene: TRBD2
V gene: TRBV19
CDR3 DNA: TGTGCCAGTAGTATGCTGAGCGGGGGCACAGATACGCAGTATTTT
CDR3 protein: CASSMLSGGTDTQYF

J gene: TRBJ1-1
clone size: .
D gene: .
V gene: TRBV10-3
CDR3 DNA: TGTGCCATCATCCGTGAGCCGAACACTGAAGCTTTCTTT
CDR3 protein: CAIIREPNTEAFF

J gene: TRBJ1-1
clone size: .
D gene: .
V gene: TRBV5-1
CDR3 DNA: TGCGCCAGCAGCTTGGCCTGGGAGATGGGCACTGAAGCTTTCTTT
CDR3 protein: CASSLAWEMGTEAFF

J gene: TRBJ1-2
clone size: .
D gene: TRBD1
V gene: TRBV2
CDR3 DNA: TGTGCCACCGGAGGGGACAGGGGGCAATTCGTGGCTGGCTACACCTTC
CDR3 protein: CATGGDRGQFVAGYTF

J gene: TRBJ1-1
clone size: .
D gene: .
V gene: TRBV27
CDR3 DNA: TGTGCCAGCAGTTTATTGGGGGGTGAGGCGACTGAAGCTTTCTTT
CDR3 protein: CASSLLGGEATEAFF

J gene: TRBJ2-5
clone size: .
D gene: .
V gene: TRBV6-5
CDR3 DNA: TGTGCCAGCGCGTCGCGGGAGACCCAGTACTTC
CDR3 protein: CASASRETQYF